These 8 T cell receptor beta chains originate from one sample sequenced in a study of blood T cell repertoires in COVID-19. Clones were sequenced by immunoSEQ multiplex PCR, and TCRdb holds only the in-frame ones, with some missing. The sample records some 93,000 clones, about 80% being singletons. The specimen sequenced was peripheral blood. The receptors were gathered from a man between 65 and 85 years old with acute or convalescent COVID-19.

The chain joins TRBV28 to TRBJ2-7, with D tentatively TRBD2 (6 bases). V was cut by 6 bases and J by 5 bases, with 14 bases left in between. The CDR3 runs 13 residues. Germline V gives CDR1 MDHEN, CDR2 SYDVKM. The CDR3 spells CASSTPGVNEQYF. The CDR3 nucleotides are TGTGCCAGCAGCACCCCGGGGGTCAACGAGCAGTACTTC.

The chain employs TRBV7-2 and TRBJ2-1; maybe TRBD2 (6 bases). The CDR3 has 19 amino acids. The V end lost 0 bases, the J end lost 3 bases, and 21 bases lay between the germline ends. Germline V lookup: CDR1 SGHTA, CDR2 FQGNSA. This CDR3 is CASSLAFHFAGSGYNEQFF. The CDR3 DNA reads as TGTGCCAGCAGCTTAGCTTTTCATTTCGCGGGATCCGGCTACAATGAGCAGTTCTTC.

The gene calls are TRBV24-1 and TRBJ2-1; 7 positions agree with TRBD1. Germline V gives CDR1 KGHDR, CDR2 SFDVKD. J gave up 0 bases and V 6 bases, and 4 bases lay outside the gene matches. The CDR3 extends over 15 amino acids. CDR3 nucleotides: TGTGCCACCAGTACCGGGACAGTCTCCTACAATGAGCAGTTCTTC. This translates into CATSTGTVSYNEQFF.

The genes are TRBV4-2 and TRBJ1-5; maybe TRBD1 (5 bases). The CDR3 runs to 16 residues. Per germline, CDR1 LGHNA and CDR2 YNFKEQ. The germline V and J ends were trimmed by 0 bases and 0 bases, with 9 bases remaining between them. CDR3 DNA sequence: TGTGCCAGCAGCCAAGAACCGGGGGATAGCAATCAGCCCCAGCATTTT. It translates to CASSQEPGDSNQPQHF.

Only a few counts were recorded for this clone. The chain recombines TRBV7-8 with TRBJ1-2; D is uncertain. This CDR3 comprises 15 residues. V lost 1 base and J 0 bases, leaving 9 bases between the germline ends. Germline CDR1 reads SGHVS; CDR2 reads FQNEAQ. Here the CDR3 DNA reads TGTGCCAGCAGCTTAGTCGCACCTACTAACTATGGCTACACCTTC. Amino acid sequence: CASSLVAPTNYGYTF.

V and J are TRBV2 and TRBJ1-1; possibly TRBD1 for D (6 bases). V was pared by 1 base and J by 7 bases, with 19 bases between. The CDR3 extends over 16 amino acids. The germline V gene encodes CDR1 SNHLY and CDR2 FYNNEI. The CDR3 DNA follows: TGTGCCAGCAGTGAAGGTCAGAACAGGGCGGAAAGTGAAGCTTTCTTT. Residues: CASSEGQNRAESEAFF. The complete variable domain, with remaining parts taken from reference TRBV2 and TRBJ1-1, reads EPEVTQTPSHQVTQMGQEVILRCVPISNHLYFYWYRQILGQKVEFLVSFYNNEISEKSEIFDDQFSVERPDGSNFTLKIRSTKLEDSAMYFCASSEGQNRAESEAFFGQGTRLTVV.

The genes are TRBV5-8 and TRBJ2-7, with 7 bases matching TRBD1. The CDR3 extends over 17 amino acids. V was pared by 3 bases and J by 1 base, with 13 bases of the junction left unmatched. Germline V gene lookup returns CDR1 SGHTS and CDR2 YDEGEE. The CDR3 bases are TGTGCCAGCAGCTCTTCCCGAGGGGGCCGGATTTCCTACGAGCAGTACTTC. Translating gives CASSSSRGGRISYEQYF. Combining the CDR3 with reference TRBV5-8 and TRBJ2-7 gives the whole variable domain EAGVTQSPTHLIKTRGQQATLRCSPISGHTSVYWYQQALGLGLQFLLWYDEGEERNRGNFPPRFSGRQFPNYSSELNVNALELEDSALYLCASSSSRGGRISYEQYFGPGTRLTVT.

The genes are TRBV9 and TRBJ2-1; 7 positions match TRBD2. V lost 4 bases, J lost 5 bases, and 6 bases stayed unmatched. The CDR3 sequence is 14 residues long. Germline CDR1 SGDLS, CDR2 YYNGEE. CDR3 nucleotide sequence: TGTGCCAGCAGCTCGGGACTAAAGAACAATGAGCAGTTCTTC. This sequence encodes CASSSGLKNNEQFF.